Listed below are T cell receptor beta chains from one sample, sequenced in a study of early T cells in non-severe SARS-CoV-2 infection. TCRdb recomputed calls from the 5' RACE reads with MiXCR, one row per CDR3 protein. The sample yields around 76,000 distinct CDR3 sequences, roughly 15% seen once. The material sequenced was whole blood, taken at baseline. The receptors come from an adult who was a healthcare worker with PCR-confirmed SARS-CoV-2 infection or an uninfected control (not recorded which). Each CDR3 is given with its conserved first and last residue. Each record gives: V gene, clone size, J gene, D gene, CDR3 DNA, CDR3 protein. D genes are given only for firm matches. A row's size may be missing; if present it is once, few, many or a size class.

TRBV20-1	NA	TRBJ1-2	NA	TGCAGTGCTAGGAACCAGCAATATGGCTACACCTTC	CSARNQQYGYTF
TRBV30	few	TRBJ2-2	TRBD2	TGTGCCTGGATCGGGAGGACCGCGAACACCGGGGAGCTGTTTTTT	CAWIGRTANTGELFF
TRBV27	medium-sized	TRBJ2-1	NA	TGTGCCAGCACCTCACCGGGGCCCTCCTACAATGAGCAGTTCTTC	CASTSPGPSYNEQFF
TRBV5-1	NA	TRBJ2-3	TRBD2	TGCGCCAGCAGCGTCTTGGCGGGAGGTGCAGCAGATACGCAGTATTTT	CASSVLAGGAADTQYF
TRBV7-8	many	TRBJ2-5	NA	TGTGCCAGCAGCTTAATCCGACAAGAGACCCAGTACTTC	CASSLIRQETQYF
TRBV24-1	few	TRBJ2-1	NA	TGTGCCACCAGTGATATCGATCACGCCCGCTACAATGAGCAGTTCTTC	CATSDIDHARYNEQFF
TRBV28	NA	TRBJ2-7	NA	TGTGCCAGCAGTTCCGATCCGAACGAGCAGTACTTC	CASSSDPNEQYF
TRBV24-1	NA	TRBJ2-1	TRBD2	TGTGCCACCAGTGCCGGGACTACCGAGCAGTTCTTC	CATSAGTTEQFF
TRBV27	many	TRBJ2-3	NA	TGTGCCAGCAGTTTACGGGGGCTCCAGGGCACAGATACGCAGTATTTT	CASSLRGLQGTDTQYF
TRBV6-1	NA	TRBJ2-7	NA	TGTGCCAGCAGTTACCTAACGACCAAGGCCGAGCAGTACTTC	CASSYLTTKAEQYF
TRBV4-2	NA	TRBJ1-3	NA	TGTGCCAGCAGCCAAGATGCCAGCTCTGGAAACACCATATATTTT	CASSQDASSGNTIYF
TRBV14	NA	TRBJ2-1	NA	TGTGCCAGCAGCCCTGGGACCAGTAGAACTGAGCAGTTCTTC	CASSPGTSRTEQFF
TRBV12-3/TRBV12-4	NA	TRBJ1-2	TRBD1	TGTGCCAGCAGTCTACAGGGGGCCGTTGGCTACACCTTC	CASSLQGAVGYTF
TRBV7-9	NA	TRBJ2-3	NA	TGTGCCAGCAGCCCCCGGGGGATTAGCACAGATACGCAGTATTTT	CASSPRGISTDTQYF
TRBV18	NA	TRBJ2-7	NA	TGTGCCAGCTCACCGGCGGGAAGGGGTCGCGAGCAGTACTTC	CASSPAGRGREQYF